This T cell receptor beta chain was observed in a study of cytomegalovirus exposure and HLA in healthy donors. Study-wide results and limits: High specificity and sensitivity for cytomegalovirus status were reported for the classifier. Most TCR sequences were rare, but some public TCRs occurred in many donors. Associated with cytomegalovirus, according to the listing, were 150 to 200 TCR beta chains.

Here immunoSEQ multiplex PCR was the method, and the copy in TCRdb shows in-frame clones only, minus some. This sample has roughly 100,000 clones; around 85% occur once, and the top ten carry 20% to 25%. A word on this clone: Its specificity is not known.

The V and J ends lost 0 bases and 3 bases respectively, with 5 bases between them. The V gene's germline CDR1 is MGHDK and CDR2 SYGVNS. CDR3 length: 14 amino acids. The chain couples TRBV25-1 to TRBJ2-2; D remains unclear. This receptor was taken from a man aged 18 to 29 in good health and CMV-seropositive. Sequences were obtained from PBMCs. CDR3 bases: TGTGCCAGCAGTGAATATCAGGACACCGGGGAGCTGTTTTTT. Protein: CASSEYQDTGELFF.